This T cell receptor (beta chain) originates from a study of blood T cell repertoires in COVID-19. For the study at large: Material from acute and convalescent COVID-19 was sourced from the United States, Italy and Spain.

Libraries were prepared by immunoSEQ multiplex PCR; TCRdb keeps only in-frame clonotypes and omits some of them. The table records about 170,000 clones, about 87% of them present only once. This CDR3 comprises 15 residues. CDR1 and CDR2 from the germline V gene are MGHRA and YSYEKL. V lost 1 base to trimming and J lost 4 bases, with 11 bases between them. It was during active infection that Seattle patients were enrolled and then longitudinally followed. The source is a man in his sixties with COVID-19, enrolled during active disease. The chain carries TRBV4-1 and TRBJ1-5, with D uncertain. Sequenced sample: peripheral blood. The CDR3 region is CASSQGGRDNQPQHF. The CDR3 DNA follows: TGCGCCAGCAGCCAAGGTGGGAGGGATAATCAGCCCCAGCATTTT.